This paragraph reports one T cell receptor beta chain. Its antigen remains unknown. Mismatch with germline at one junction end may stem from a read error. Measured with immunoSEQ multiplex PCR; TCRdb has only the in-frame clones, and not every one. The data contain approximately 70,000 clones, 75% to 90% of them seen just once; the ten biggest clones take up 0.35% to 0.5%. This sample is part of a study of OX40 agonist ivuxolimab in advanced cancers. The overall study: Dose-escalation cases comprised hepatocellular carcinoma, melanoma, renal cell or head and neck cancer.

Study outcomes and limitations: Researchers did not establish what antigens the expanded peripheral T cells target.

This CDR3 is 14 amino acids long. Germline CDR1 is SGHTA and CDR2 is FQGNSA. This sequence originates from an adult with an advanced solid tumor such as melanoma, head and neck, liver or kidney cancer. The sample here was CD4+ or CD8+ T cells sorted from blood, taken in a trial of the OX40 agonist ivuxolimab. This chain connects TRBV7-2 to TRBJ2-3; the match to TRBD2 covers 11 bases. The DNA of the CDR3 is TGTGCCAGCAGATTAGCGGGAGGGGCAGATACGCAGTATTTT. Translated: CASRLAGGADTQYF. The full variable domain, in which reference TRBV7-2 and TRBJ2-3 provide the parts outside the CDR3, is GAGVSQSPSNKVTEKGKDVELRCDPISGHTALYWYRQSLGQGLEFLIYFQGNSAPDKSGLPSDRFSAERTGGSVSTLTIQRTQQEDSAVYLCASRLAGGADTQYFGPGTRLTVL.